The 15 T cell receptor beta chains below were found in one sample sequenced in a study of T cell responses to AZD1222 COVID-19 vaccine. Sequenced by immunoSEQ multiplex PCR; TCRdb stores in-frame clones only, minus some. In the table there are about 150,000 clones, approximately 90% of which are singletons. The sample was peripheral blood, taken on day 0 of AZD1222 vaccination. The receptors were sampled from an adult in good health.

This clone was detected a few times. This chain connects TRBV4-2 to TRBJ2-6, with a possible D match to TRBD1 (5 bases). V shed 0 bases and J shed 3 bases, with 6 bases lying between them. The germline CDR1 and CDR2 sequences are LGHNA and YNFKEQ. The CDR3 is 15 amino acids. The CDR3, as DNA: TGTGCCAGCAGCCAAGATCAGGGTGGGGCCAACGTCCTGACTTTC. Translating it yields CASSQDQGGANVLTF.

V and J are TRBV7-2 and TRBJ1-1; D unclear. Trimming removed 2 bases at V and 8 bases at J, with 18 bases between. Germline V gene lookup returns CDR1 SGHTA and CDR2 FQGNSA. This CDR3 comprises 15 residues. The CDR3 region is CASSLKDIGVQEAFF. CDR3 DNA sequence: TGTGCCAGCAGCTTAAAAGATATCGGGGTACAAGAAGCTTTCTTT.

The V gene is TRBV19, the J gene TRBJ1-1; D not certain. There are 13 residues in the CDR3. Germline CDR1 and CDR2: LNHDA and SQIVND (reference sequence). The germline V and J ends were trimmed by 5 bases and 3 bases, with 10 bases remaining between them. The CDR3 is CASSQRRDTEAFF. Here the CDR3 DNA reads TGTGCCAGTAGTCAGCGGCGCGACACTGAAGCTTTCTTT.

The chain has TRBV6-2 or TRBV6-3 and TRBJ1-6; TRBD1 is a possible D gene (6 bases). The CDR3 loop spans 13 amino acids. V dropped 3 bases and J dropped 7 bases, with 7 bases sitting between them. Germline assignment: CDR1 MNHEY and CDR2 SVGEGT. The CDR3 is CASSYGTNSPLHF. The DNA of the CDR3 is TGTGCCAGCAGTTATGGGACAAATTCACCCCTCCACTTT.

The rearrangement links TRBV6-5 to TRBJ1-5; no reliable D call. CDR3 length: 15 amino acids. Per germline, CDR1 MNHEY and CDR2 SVGAGI. Trimming removed 2 bases from V and 0 bases from J, with 8 bases in between. CDR3 DNA sequence: TGTGCCAGCAGTTACGATCAGTATAGCAATCAGCCCCAGCATTTT. It specifies CASSYDQYSNQPQHF.

The chain joins TRBV7-2 to TRBJ1-2; 10 bases map to TRBD1. Trimming took 2 bases from V and 11 from J; bases not matched to a gene: 8. This CDR3 is 14 amino acids long. Germline CDR1 is SGHTA and CDR2 is FQGNSA. The CDR3 loop is CASSLLTGGTAYTF. The CDR3 coding sequence is TGTGCCAGCAGCTTACTGACAGGGGGCACTGCATACACCTTC.

The chain is built from TRBV7-9 and TRBJ2-2; D is perhaps TRBD1 (6 bases). Trimming left V 6 bases short and J 6 bases short, with 17 bases between. Germline CDR1 and CDR2: SEHNR and FQNEAQ (reference sequence). This CDR3 comprises 15 residues. CDR3 loop: CASSPQGIGSGELFF. DNA of the CDR3: TGTGCCAGCAGTCCGCAGGGGATAGGTTCCGGGGAGCTGTTTTTT.

V usage is TRBV7-8 and J usage is TRBJ1-1; a weak D match, TRBD1 (5 bases). This CDR3 spans 14 amino acids. The V end was cut by 2 bases, the J end by 6 bases, with 13 bases between. Germline V lookup: CDR1 SGHVS, CDR2 FQNEAQ. The CDR3 protein is CASSLTVWGPEAFF. The CDR3 DNA sequence: TGTGCCAGCAGCTTAACGGTCTGGGGACCTGAAGCTTTCTTT.

Only one count was recorded for this clone. The chain couples TRBV19 to TRBJ2-3; TRBD1 is a possible D gene (5 bases). The germline CDR1 and CDR2 sequences are LNHDA and SQIVND (reference sequence). The CDR3 loop spans 12 amino acids. V lost 3 bases, J lost 6 bases, and 7 bases lay in between. The CDR3 DNA reads as TGTGCCAGTAGTATCAGGGCGGATACGCAGTATTTT. Its protein product is CASSIRADTQYF.

The chain uses TRBV30 and TRBJ1-1; no reliable D call. The V gene lost 2 bases and the J gene lost 0 bases, with 4 bases spanning the gap. The CDR3 consists of 12 residues. From germline, CDR1 is GTSNPN and CDR2 SVGIG (reference sequence). CDR3: CAWSRLNTEAFF. CDR3 sequence (DNA): TGTGCCTGGAGTAGGCTGAACACTGAAGCTTTCTTT.

The chain carries TRBV28 and TRBJ2-6; 7 positions agree with TRBD1. Per the germline V gene, CDR1 is MDHEN and CDR2 is SYDVKM. J gave up 2 bases and V 10 bases, and 20 bases lay outside the gene matches. The CDR3 has 19 residues. The CDR3 DNA follows: TGTGCCACAGGGGGTGATACACGGACTTATAGAACTGGGGCCAACGTCCTGACTTTC. Encoded protein: CATGGDTRTYRTGANVLTF.

The chain recombines TRBV4-2 with TRBJ1-4; no definite D call. CDR3 length: 14 residues. CDR1 LGHNA and CDR2 YNFKEQ come from the germline V gene. V lost 0 bases and J 8 bases, leaving 10 bases between the germline ends. CDR3 coding DNA: TGTGCCAGCAGCCAAGATGGAGACTACGAAAAACTGTTTTTT. Residues: CASSQDGDYEKLFF.

The J gene is TRBJ2-1, the V gene TRBV5-6; possibly TRBD1 for D (6 bases). V was cut by 0 bases and J by 2 bases, with 9 bases left in between. The germline V gene has CDR1 SGHDT and CDR2 YYEEEE. CDR3 length equals 15 residues. The CDR3 sequence is CASSLAGDPYNEQFF. The CDR3 nucleotides are TGTGCCAGCAGCTTGGCAGGGGATCCCTACAATGAGCAGTTCTTC.

This chain links TRBV5-1 with TRBJ2-7; TRBD1 matches at 11 bases. The CDR3 contains 14 residues. The germline V gene has CDR1 SGHRS and CDR2 YFSETQ. J lost 4 bases, V lost 3 bases, and 3 bases had no gene match. CDR3 sequence: CASSYGTGGYEQYF. CDR3 nucleotides: TGCGCCAGCAGCTACGGGACAGGGGGTTACGAGCAGTACTTC.

The V and J genes are TRBV24-1 and TRBJ2-3; D gene ambiguous. Deletions cut 3 bases from V and 2 bases from J, with 26 bases between. This CDR3 is 20 amino acids long. From germline, CDR1 is KGHDR and CDR2 SFDVKD. The CDR3 DNA reads as TGTGCCACCAGTGATCAGCTAGATCGTGGTGCGGCCTCCCACACAGATACGCAGTATTTT. It translates to CATSDQLDRGAASHTDTQYF.